These T cell receptor beta chains were read from a single sample in a study of T-cell memory formation after mild COVID-19. TCRdb re-analysed the 5' RACE reads in MiXCR, keeping a single row per CDR3 protein. The sample comprises about 400,000 distinct CDR3 sequences, 20% to 25% of which are singletons, and less than 15% rests with the top ten. Sequenced sample: PBMCs or a T cell subset sorted from them (not recorded which). Source of these receptors: an adult woman who had mild COVID-19 (a few samples of this study predate the infection). Cell type and time point are not known. The CDR3 runs from the conserved cysteine through the conserved F or W. The D gene is left open where the match is weak.

TRBJ2-1	TRBV9	TRBD2	CASSETGTRYFSSYNEQFF
TRBJ2-2	TRBV7-2	NA	CASSLAAGLNTGELFF
TRBJ2-3	TRBV5-1	NA	CAISPRQVGEMTDTQYF
TRBJ2-1	TRBV6-4	NA	CASSPQIWRGYEQFF
TRBJ2-3	TRBV5-4	NA	CASSLRAEDTQYF
TRBJ2-1	TRBV6-5	TRBD1	CASRTGTAYNEQFF
TRBJ2-1	TRBV2	NA	CASTTGYDNEQFF
TRBJ1-5	TRBV6-2/TRBV6-3	NA	CASREGRDNQPQHF
TRBJ2-1	TRBV6-5	TRBD2	CASSYRLAGSQPHEQFF
TRBJ2-7	TRBV4-3	NA	CASTLTRTGDYEQYF
TRBJ1-3	TRBV7-2	NA	CASSLGGAGRNTIYF
TRBJ2-7	TRBV20-1	NA	CSARADLGEQYF
TRBJ1-1	TRBV29-1	TRBD1	CSAEGGLDTEAFF
TRBJ1-4	TRBV5-1	TRBD1	CASSNPTGDEKLFF
TRBJ2-5	TRBV7-2	TRBD2	CASSPRSAGVRAQETQYF
TRBJ1-5	TRBV19	NA	CASNPPSAQYSNQPQHF
TRBJ2-7	TRBV6-5	NA	CASRLDQTYEQYF
TRBJ2-1	TRBV15	TRBD1	CATTPGTDYNEQFF
TRBJ1-2	TRBV10-3	NA	CAIIESADPNYGYTF
TRBJ2-3	TRBV2	TRBD2	CASSEGSGGITDTQYF
TRBJ2-5	TRBV20-1	TRBD1	CSAKQGARETQYF
TRBJ1-5	TRBV12-3/TRBV12-4	TRBD1	CASSLTGPDQPQHF
TRBJ1-5	TRBV12-3/TRBV12-4	NA	CASSWGVVQPQHF
TRBJ2-5	TRBV2	NA	CASSESPGETQYF
TRBJ1-2	TRBV12-3/TRBV12-4	NA	CASSLNLDGGYTF
TRBJ2-2	TRBV3-1	NA	CASRAVGELFF
TRBJ2-1	TRBV7-9	NA	CASSWTNYNEQFF
TRBJ2-7	TRBV5-1	TRBD2	CASSLAASGTYEQYF